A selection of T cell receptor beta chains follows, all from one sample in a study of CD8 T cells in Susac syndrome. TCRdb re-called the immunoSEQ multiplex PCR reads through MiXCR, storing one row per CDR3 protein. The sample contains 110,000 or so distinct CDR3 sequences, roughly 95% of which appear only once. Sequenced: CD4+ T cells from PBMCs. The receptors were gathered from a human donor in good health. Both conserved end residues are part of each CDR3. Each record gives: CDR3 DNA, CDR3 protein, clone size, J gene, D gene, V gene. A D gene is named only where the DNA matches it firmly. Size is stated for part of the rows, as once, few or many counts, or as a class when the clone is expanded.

cdr3_nt: TGTGCCAGCAGTTCACCCCGGACGGGAATGAACACCGGGGAGCTGTTTTTT
cdr3_aa: CASSSPRTGMNTGELFF
clone_size: -
j_call: TRBJ2-2
d_call: -
v_call: TRBV2

cdr3_nt: TGCAGTGCTAGAGAGAGTGACGATCAGCCCCAGCATTTT
cdr3_aa: CSARESDDQPQHF
clone_size: -
j_call: TRBJ1-5
d_call: -
v_call: TRBV20-1

cdr3_nt: TGCGCCAGCAGCCAAGATATTGAGACAGGGAAGTTCTTC
cdr3_aa: CASSQDIETGKFF
clone_size: -
j_call: TRBJ2-1
d_call: TRBD1
v_call: TRBV4-3

cdr3_nt: TGTGCCAGCAGCGATCCGGGACAGGGAGCCGAGCAGTACTTC
cdr3_aa: CASSDPGQGAEQYF
clone_size: -
j_call: TRBJ2-7
d_call: TRBD1
v_call: TRBV3-1

cdr3_nt: TGTGCCAGTAGTTCCCCGGGACAGCGACTGGACGCTTTCTTT
cdr3_aa: CASSSPGQRLDAFF
clone_size: once
j_call: TRBJ1-1
d_call: TRBD1
v_call: TRBV19

cdr3_nt: TGCAGTGCTACCCGCGGACAGGGGAACACTGAAGCTTTCTTT
cdr3_aa: CSATRGQGNTEAFF
clone_size: -
j_call: TRBJ1-1
d_call: TRBD1
v_call: TRBV20-1

cdr3_nt: TGTGCCAGCAGTGAATTCGGGCGGGGAGCTTTCTTT
cdr3_aa: CASSEFGRGAFF
clone_size: -
j_call: TRBJ1-1
d_call: -
v_call: TRBV2

cdr3_nt: TGTGCCAGCGGGGGCGATGGAGCCAAAAACATTCAGTACTTC
cdr3_aa: CASGGDGAKNIQYF
clone_size: once
j_call: TRBJ2-4
d_call: -
v_call: TRBV12-3/TRBV12-4

cdr3_nt: TGCGCCAGCAGCTTGGCCTTTAAGGCCGCTATCTTCCCCTCTGGGGCCAACGTCCTGACTTTC
cdr3_aa: CASSLAFKAAIFPSGANVLTF
clone_size: -
j_call: TRBJ2-6
d_call: -
v_call: TRBV5-1

cdr3_nt: TGTGCCAGCAGTAACGGGGTGGGGGAGCAGTTCTTC
cdr3_aa: CASSNGVGEQFF
clone_size: -
j_call: TRBJ2-1
d_call: -
v_call: TRBV2

cdr3_nt: TGTGCCAGCAGCCAACTCGACAGGGTCTATGGCTACACCTTC
cdr3_aa: CASSQLDRVYGYTF
clone_size: -
j_call: TRBJ1-2
d_call: TRBD1
v_call: TRBV3-1

cdr3_nt: TGTGCCAGCAGCTACAGGGACCGGGCTTTCTTT
cdr3_aa: CASSYRDRAFF
clone_size: -
j_call: TRBJ1-1
d_call: -
v_call: TRBV28

cdr3_nt: TGCAGTGCTAGAGATAGGCATGGTGGGCAAGAGACCCAGTACTTC
cdr3_aa: CSARDRHGGQETQYF
clone_size: -
j_call: TRBJ2-5
d_call: -
v_call: TRBV20-1

cdr3_nt: TGTGCCAGCAGCCTCCGAGCGGATGGAGGCAATCAGCCCCAGCATTTT
cdr3_aa: CASSLRADGGNQPQHF
clone_size: -
j_call: TRBJ1-5
d_call: -
v_call: TRBV7-9

cdr3_nt: TGTGCCAGCAGCGACGGTCCTCCTTCCTACAATGAGCAGTTCTTC
cdr3_aa: CASSDGPPSYNEQFF
clone_size: -
j_call: TRBJ2-1
d_call: -
v_call: TRBV9

cdr3_nt: TGTGCCAGCAGCACGCACTATCAGACAGGTTCCACCTACGAGCAGTACTTC
cdr3_aa: CASSTHYQTGSTYEQYF
clone_size: -
j_call: TRBJ2-7
d_call: -
v_call: TRBV7-9

cdr3_nt: TGTGCCAGCAGCCCAGGCGGAGCGGGAGAGAATCGGCAGTTCTTC
cdr3_aa: CASSPGGAGENRQFF
clone_size: -
j_call: TRBJ2-1
d_call: TRBD2
v_call: TRBV7-9

cdr3_nt: TGTGCCAGCAGCTCGGGACTAGCGGTAAACACCGGGGAGCTGTTTTTT
cdr3_aa: CASSSGLAVNTGELFF
clone_size: -
j_call: TRBJ2-2
d_call: TRBD2
v_call: TRBV5-4

cdr3_nt: TGCGCCAGCAGCAGAGCGGGAGGGGAGACCCAGTACTTC
cdr3_aa: CASSRAGGETQYF
clone_size: -
j_call: TRBJ2-5
d_call: TRBD2
v_call: TRBV5-1

cdr3_nt: TGCGCCAGCAGCCGACTTGGGCAGGCAAATCCCGAGCAGTACTTC
cdr3_aa: CASSRLGQANPEQYF
clone_size: -
j_call: TRBJ2-7
d_call: -
v_call: TRBV5-1

cdr3_nt: TGTGCCAGTGGGACTAGCGGGACCTACGAGCAGTACTTC
cdr3_aa: CASGTSGTYEQYF
clone_size: -
j_call: TRBJ2-7
d_call: TRBD2
v_call: TRBV3-1

cdr3_nt: TGCGCCAGCAGCTTGGCCCCGAACACCGGGGAGCTGTTTTTT
cdr3_aa: CASSLAPNTGELFF
clone_size: -
j_call: TRBJ2-2
d_call: -
v_call: TRBV5-1

cdr3_nt: TGTGCCAGCAGCCAAGATTGGGGGATAGGGACTGAAGCTTTCTTT
cdr3_aa: CASSQDWGIGTEAFF
clone_size: -
j_call: TRBJ1-1
d_call: -
v_call: TRBV3-1

cdr3_nt: TGTGCCAGCAGTCTACGGACACGCAGTCGGCGGAATGAGCAGTTCTTC
cdr3_aa: CASSLRTRSRRNEQFF
clone_size: -
j_call: TRBJ2-1
d_call: -
v_call: TRBV27

cdr3_nt: TGCGCCAGCAGCCAAGGCGGGGGACAAGAGACCCAGTACTTC
cdr3_aa: CASSQGGGQETQYF
clone_size: -
j_call: TRBJ2-5
d_call: TRBD2
v_call: TRBV4-1

cdr3_nt: TGCAGTGCTAGCGCACCGGGACACACTACCTACGAGCAGTACTTC
cdr3_aa: CSASAPGHTTYEQYF
clone_size: -
j_call: TRBJ2-7
d_call: -
v_call: TRBV20-1

cdr3_nt: TGCAGTGCTAGAAGGGGGGAAGGCTACACCTTC
cdr3_aa: CSARRGEGYTF
clone_size: -
j_call: TRBJ1-2
d_call: -
v_call: TRBV20-1

cdr3_nt: TGTGCCAGCAGCAACCGTAGCGGGAGGCTACAAGAGACCCAGTACTTC
cdr3_aa: CASSNRSGRLQETQYF
clone_size: -
j_call: TRBJ2-5
d_call: TRBD2
v_call: TRBV9

cdr3_nt: TGTGCCAGCAGTTACTCGACGGGATCCAAAAACATTCAGTACTTC
cdr3_aa: CASSYSTGSKNIQYF
clone_size: -
j_call: TRBJ2-4
d_call: -
v_call: TRBV6-6

cdr3_nt: TGTGCCAGCAGCTACCGGACAGGTCGGATGAGAGGATGGGAGCAGTACTTC
cdr3_aa: CASSYRTGRMRGWEQYF
clone_size: -
j_call: TRBJ2-7
d_call: TRBD1
v_call: TRBV7-2

cdr3_nt: TGTGCCAGCAGCCTCGAGGGAAATAGCAATCAGCCCCAGCATTTT
cdr3_aa: CASSLEGNSNQPQHF
clone_size: -
j_call: TRBJ1-5
d_call: -
v_call: TRBV3-1

cdr3_nt: TGCAGTGCTAGAGATGAATCACCCCTCCACTTT
cdr3_aa: CSARDESPLHF
clone_size: -
j_call: TRBJ1-6
d_call: -
v_call: TRBV20-1

cdr3_nt: TGTGCCAGCAGCTTACACGGGACTAGCGGGAGTGGAGATACGCAGTATTTT
cdr3_aa: CASSLHGTSGSGDTQYF
clone_size: -
j_call: TRBJ2-3
d_call: TRBD2
v_call: TRBV7-3

cdr3_nt: TGTGCCAGCAGCTTGACTAGCGGGGGCCCCTGGGAGACCCAGTACTTC
cdr3_aa: CASSLTSGGPWETQYF
clone_size: -
j_call: TRBJ2-5
d_call: TRBD2
v_call: TRBV5-4

cdr3_nt: TGTGCCACCAGCAGGGTAAAACGGTGGGACGAGACCCAGTACTTC
cdr3_aa: CATSRVKRWDETQYF
clone_size: -
j_call: TRBJ2-5
d_call: -
v_call: TRBV15

cdr3_nt: TGTGCCAGCAGCCCATATGGGGACAGTCAAAACATTCAGTACTTC
cdr3_aa: CASSPYGDSQNIQYF
clone_size: -
j_call: TRBJ2-4
d_call: TRBD1
v_call: TRBV9

cdr3_nt: TGTGCCAGCTCACCACTCCCAGGAAACTATGGCTACACCTTC
cdr3_aa: CASSPLPGNYGYTF
clone_size: -
j_call: TRBJ1-2
d_call: -
v_call: TRBV18

cdr3_nt: TGTGCCTGGAGTGAAGGTTTTAGCACAGATACGCAGTATTTT
cdr3_aa: CAWSEGFSTDTQYF
clone_size: -
j_call: TRBJ2-3
d_call: -
v_call: TRBV30

cdr3_nt: TGTGCCAGCAGTGGGCAGGGCAGGGTTAATTCACCCCTCCACTTT
cdr3_aa: CASSGQGRVNSPLHF
clone_size: once
j_call: TRBJ1-6
d_call: -
v_call: TRBV25-1

cdr3_nt: TGTGCCAGCAGCTCTCTAGCGGTAGGGACAGATACGCAGTATTTT
cdr3_aa: CASSSLAVGTDTQYF
clone_size: once
j_call: TRBJ2-3
d_call: TRBD2
v_call: TRBV11-1

cdr3_nt: TGCAGCGTTGAGAGGGACAGGGGCTATGGCTACACCTTC
cdr3_aa: CSVERDRGYGYTF
clone_size: -
j_call: TRBJ1-2
d_call: TRBD1
v_call: TRBV29-1